The TCR beta chain under discussion was sequenced for a study of human T cells and chemical hapten exposure. The library tagged each cDNA molecule with unique molecular identifiers. TCRdb re-called the reads with MiXCR, one entry per CDR3 protein. The sample shows roughly 2,500 distinct CDR3 sequences, approximately 52% of them seen only once. Remarks on this clonotype: An end of the junction differs from the germline gene, which may be a read error.

The treatment: therapeutic diphenylcyclopropenone sensitization with weekly scalp DPC. Germline values: CDR1 SEHNR, CDR2 FQNEAQ (reference sequence). This CDR3 is 13 amino acids long. This TCR was recovered from an adult with alopecia areata. Some clones in this sample may be carry-over from other donors' samples. This table probably holds off-target reads from a library built for another chain. The sequenced sample was whole blood, obtained before DPC sensitization or 2, 6, or about 24 weeks after (not recorded which). This chain uses TRBV7-9 with TRBJ2-5; no clear D gene. The CDR3 region is CASRLGLQETQYF. The DNA for the CDR3 is TGTGCCAGCAGATTAGGTCTCCAAGAGACCCAGTACTTC.